This T cell receptor beta chain was identified during a study of blood T cell repertoires in COVID-19. CDR3 length: 15 residues. Germline V gene data show CDR1 as MNHNS and CDR2 as SASEGT. The V and J ends lost 2 bases and 2 bases respectively, with 13 bases between them. The repertoire was sequenced with immunoSEQ multiplex PCR; TCRdb's copy has only in-frame clones and lacks some. The sample carries 200,000 to 300,000 clones, about nine tenths recorded once. This TCR was recovered from a woman aged 18-29 years who had recovered from COVID-19. This chain uses TRBV6-1 with TRBJ2-7; D perhaps matches TRBD1 (6 bases). Material: PBMCs or T cells enriched from blood (not recorded which). The CDR3 loop is CASSEMAGVPYEQYF. DNA of the CDR3: TGTGCCAGCAGTGAAATGGCAGGGGTTCCCTACGAGCAGTACTTC.